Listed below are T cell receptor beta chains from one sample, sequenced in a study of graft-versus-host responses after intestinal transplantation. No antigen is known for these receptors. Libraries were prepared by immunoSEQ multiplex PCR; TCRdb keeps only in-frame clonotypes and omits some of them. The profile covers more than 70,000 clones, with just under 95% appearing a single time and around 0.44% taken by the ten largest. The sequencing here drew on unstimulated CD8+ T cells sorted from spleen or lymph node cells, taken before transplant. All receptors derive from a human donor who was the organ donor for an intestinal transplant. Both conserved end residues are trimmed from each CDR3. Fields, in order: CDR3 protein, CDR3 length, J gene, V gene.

ASSDGLAGGHTQY	13	TRBJ2-3	TRBV7-9
ASSFLGQTTTEAF	13	TRBJ1-1	TRBV28
ASSPRGTGNYGYT	13	TRBJ1-2	TRBV4-2
ASSQRQGADQETQY	14	TRBJ2-5	TRBV4-1
ASRAHFFDSLPSYEQY	16	TRBJ2-7	TRBV2
ASSFTGAANTGELF	14	TRBJ2-2	TRBV7-6
ASSLDPWRTYNEQF	14	TRBJ2-1	TRBV7-2
ASSLRGGREQY	11	TRBJ2-7	TRBV5-8
ASSWRQSSYEQY	12	TRBJ2-7	TRBV19
ASSQGALGANVLT	13	TRBJ2-6	TRBV4-1
ASSYSGDSYEQY	12	TRBJ2-7	TRBV19
ASSQEWASGGTYEQY	15	TRBJ2-7	TRBV4-2
ASSSGLWNEQF	11	TRBJ2-1	TRBV27
ASSQTSGGAGYNEQF	15	TRBJ2-1	TRBV19
ASSTTGFGPGDTQY	14	TRBJ2-3	TRBV6-6
ASSQGSNYEQY	11	TRBJ2-7	TRBV4-1
ASSLGREQKEKLF	13	TRBJ1-4	TRBV28
ASSWGRNTEAF	11	TRBJ1-1	TRBV27
ASSPGSSSYEQY	12	TRBJ2-7	TRBV4-3
ASSLRLQGNTEAF	13	TRBJ1-1	TRBV4-3
ASSVQQGYEQY	11	.	TRBV7-6
ASSFGRVYEQY	11	.	TRBV27
ASSQAGTLAKNIQY	14	TRBJ2-4	TRBV4-2
ASSQGTGALYGYT	13	TRBJ1-2	TRBV4-2
ASSLGSGRPRNTQY	14	TRBJ2-3	TRBV7-9
ASSQTGGPPEAF	12	TRBJ1-1	TRBV4-1
ASSSYARGTEAF	12	TRBJ1-1	TRBV5-1